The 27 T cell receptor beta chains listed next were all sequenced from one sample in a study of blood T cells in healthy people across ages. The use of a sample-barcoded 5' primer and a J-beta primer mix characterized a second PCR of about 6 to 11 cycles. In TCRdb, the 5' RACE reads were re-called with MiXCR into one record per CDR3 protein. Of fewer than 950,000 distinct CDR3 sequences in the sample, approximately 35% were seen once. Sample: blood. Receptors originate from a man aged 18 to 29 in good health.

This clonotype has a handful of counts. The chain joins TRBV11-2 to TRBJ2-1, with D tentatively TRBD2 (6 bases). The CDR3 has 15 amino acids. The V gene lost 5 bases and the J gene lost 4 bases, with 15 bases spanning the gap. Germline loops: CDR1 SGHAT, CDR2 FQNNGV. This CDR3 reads CASSLLSGDYNEQFF. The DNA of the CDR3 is TGTGCCAGCAGCCTTCTCTCGGGAGATTACAATGAGCAGTTCTTC. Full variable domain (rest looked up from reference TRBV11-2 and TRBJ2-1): EAGVAQSPRYKIIEKRQSVAFWCNPISGHATLYWYQQILGQGPKLLIQFQNNGVVDDSQLPKDRFSAERLKGVDSTLKIQPAKLEDSAVYLCASSLLSGDYNEQFFGPGTRLTVL.

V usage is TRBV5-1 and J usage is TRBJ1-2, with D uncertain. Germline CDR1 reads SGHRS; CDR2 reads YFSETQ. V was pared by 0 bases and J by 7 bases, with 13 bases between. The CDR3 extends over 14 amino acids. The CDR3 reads CASSLEGRGGGYTF. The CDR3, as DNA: TGCGCCAGCAGCTTGGAAGGGAGAGGAGGTGGCTACACCTTC.

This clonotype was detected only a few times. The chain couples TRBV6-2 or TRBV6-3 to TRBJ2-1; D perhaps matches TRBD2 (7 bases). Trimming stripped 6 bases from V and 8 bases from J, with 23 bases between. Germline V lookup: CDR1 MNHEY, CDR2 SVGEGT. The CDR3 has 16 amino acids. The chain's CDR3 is CASSLSGGPTGDEQFF. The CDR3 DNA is TGTGCCAGCAGCCTCTCCGGGGGGCCAACCGGGGATGAGCAGTTCTTC.

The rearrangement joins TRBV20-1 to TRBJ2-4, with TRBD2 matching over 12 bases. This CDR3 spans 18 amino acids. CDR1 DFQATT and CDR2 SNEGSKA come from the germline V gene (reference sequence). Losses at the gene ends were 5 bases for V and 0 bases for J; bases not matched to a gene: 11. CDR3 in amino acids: CSAAQLAGGDLAKNIQYF. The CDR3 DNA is TGCAGTGCTGCCCAACTAGCGGGGGGAGATTTAGCCAAAAACATTCAGTACTTC.

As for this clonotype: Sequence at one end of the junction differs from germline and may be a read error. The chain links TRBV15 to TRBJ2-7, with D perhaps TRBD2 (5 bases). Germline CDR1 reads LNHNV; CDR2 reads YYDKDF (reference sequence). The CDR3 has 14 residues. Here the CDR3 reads CATRRASGDYEQYF. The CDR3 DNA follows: TGTGCCACCCGCAGAGCCTCCGGGGACTACGAGCAGTACTTC.

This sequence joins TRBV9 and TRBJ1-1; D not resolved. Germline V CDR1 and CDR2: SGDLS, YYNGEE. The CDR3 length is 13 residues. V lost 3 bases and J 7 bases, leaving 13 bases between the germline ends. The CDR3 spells CASSEIPAGEAFF. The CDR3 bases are TGTGCCAGCAGCGAGATCCCGGCAGGTGAAGCTTTCTTT.

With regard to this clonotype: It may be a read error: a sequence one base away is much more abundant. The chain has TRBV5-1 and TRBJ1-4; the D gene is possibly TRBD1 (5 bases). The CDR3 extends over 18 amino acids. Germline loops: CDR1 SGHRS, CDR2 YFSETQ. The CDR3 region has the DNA TGCGCCGGCAGCTTGGCCGTTGGTAGGGGCCCTGCTAATGAAAAACTGTTTTTT. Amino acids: CAGSLAVGRGPANEKLFF.

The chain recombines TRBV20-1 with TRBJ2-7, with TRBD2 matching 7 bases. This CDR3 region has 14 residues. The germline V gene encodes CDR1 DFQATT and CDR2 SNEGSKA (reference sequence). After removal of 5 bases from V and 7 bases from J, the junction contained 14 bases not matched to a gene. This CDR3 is CSASPSGTYNEQYF. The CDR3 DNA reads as TGCAGTGCTTCTCCTAGCGGAACATACAATGAGCAGTACTTC.

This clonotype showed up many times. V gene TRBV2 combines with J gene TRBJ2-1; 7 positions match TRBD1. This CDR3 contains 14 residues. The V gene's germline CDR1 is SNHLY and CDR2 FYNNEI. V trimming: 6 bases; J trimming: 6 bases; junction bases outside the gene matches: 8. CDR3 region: CASSGQARTNEQFF. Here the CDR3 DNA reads TGTGCCAGCAGCGGACAGGCACGTACCAATGAGCAGTTCTTC. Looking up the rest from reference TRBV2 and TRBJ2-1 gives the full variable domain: EPEVTQTPSHQVTQMGQEVILRCVPISNHLYFYWYRQILGQKVEFLVSFYNNEISEKSEIFDDQFSVERPDGSNFTLKIRSTKLEDSAMYFCASSGQARTNEQFFGPGTRLTVL.

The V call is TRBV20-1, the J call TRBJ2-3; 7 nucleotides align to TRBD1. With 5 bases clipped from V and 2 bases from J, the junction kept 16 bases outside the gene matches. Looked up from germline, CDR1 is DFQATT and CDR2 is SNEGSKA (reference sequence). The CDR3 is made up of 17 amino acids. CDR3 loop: CSAPGTAPTWDTDTQYF. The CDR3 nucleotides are TGCAGTGCTCCCGGGACAGCTCCGACCTGGGACACAGATACGCAGTATTTT.

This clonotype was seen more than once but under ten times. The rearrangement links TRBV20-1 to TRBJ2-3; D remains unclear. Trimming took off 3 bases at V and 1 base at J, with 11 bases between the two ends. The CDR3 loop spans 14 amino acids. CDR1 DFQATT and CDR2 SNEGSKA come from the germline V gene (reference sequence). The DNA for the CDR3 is TGCAGTGCTAGGAACGGGCAGGGCACAGATACGCAGTATTTT. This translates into CSARNGQGTDTQYF.

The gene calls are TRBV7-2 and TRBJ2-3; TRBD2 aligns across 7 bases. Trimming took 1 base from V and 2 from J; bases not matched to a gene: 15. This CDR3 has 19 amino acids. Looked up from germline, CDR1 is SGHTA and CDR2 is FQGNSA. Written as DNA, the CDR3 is TGTGCCAGCAGCTTAGTGGGGGAAGCAGCGGGGCCGCCCACAGATACGCAGTATTTT. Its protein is CASSLVGEAAGPPTDTQYF.

CDR3 nucleotides: TGTGCCAGCAGCGTTCTGCCCCAATACAATGAGCAGTTCTTC. Translation gives CASSVLPQYNEQFF. The chain joins TRBV9 to TRBJ2-1; D not certain. The CDR3 totals 14 residues. The germline CDR1 and CDR2 sequences are SGDLS and YYNGEE. V was clipped by 2 bases and J by 4 bases, with 10 bases between them.

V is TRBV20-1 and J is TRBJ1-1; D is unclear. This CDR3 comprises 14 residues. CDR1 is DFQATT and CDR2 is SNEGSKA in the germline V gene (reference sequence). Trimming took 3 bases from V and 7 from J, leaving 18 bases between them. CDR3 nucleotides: TGCAGTGCTAGTGCGTTTCGGGCAGACGGTGAAGCTTTCTTT. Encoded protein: CSASAFRADGEAFF.

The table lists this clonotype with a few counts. This CDR3 is CASSLTGVGKTQYF. The CDR3 DNA reads as TGTGCCAGCAGCTTAACCGGGGTCGGGAAGACCCAGTACTTC. V gene TRBV5-6 combines with J gene TRBJ2-5; TRBD2 might be the D (5 bases). The V end lost 2 bases, the J end lost 6 bases, and 14 bases lay between the germline ends. CDR3 length: 14 residues. The germline V gene encodes CDR1 SGHDT and CDR2 YYEEEE.

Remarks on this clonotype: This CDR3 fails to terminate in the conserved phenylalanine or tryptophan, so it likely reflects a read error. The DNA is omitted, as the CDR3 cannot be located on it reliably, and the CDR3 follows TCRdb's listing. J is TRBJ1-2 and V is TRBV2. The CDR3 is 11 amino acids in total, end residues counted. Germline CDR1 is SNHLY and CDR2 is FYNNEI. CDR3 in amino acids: CASSEARGHTV.

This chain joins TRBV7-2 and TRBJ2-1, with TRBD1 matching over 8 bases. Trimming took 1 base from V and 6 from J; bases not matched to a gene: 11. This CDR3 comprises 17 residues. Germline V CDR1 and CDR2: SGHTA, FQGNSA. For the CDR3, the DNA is TGTGCCAGCAGCTTAGGGTTGGCAGGGGGCGCCAGCAATGAGCAGTTCTTC. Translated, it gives CASSLGLAGGASNEQFF.

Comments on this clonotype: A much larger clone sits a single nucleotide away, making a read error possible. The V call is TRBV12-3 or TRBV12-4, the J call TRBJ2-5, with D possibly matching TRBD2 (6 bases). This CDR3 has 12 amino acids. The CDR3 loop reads CANSLEGREQYF. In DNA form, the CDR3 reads TGTGCCAACAGTTTAGAAGGTCGGGAGCAGTACTTC.

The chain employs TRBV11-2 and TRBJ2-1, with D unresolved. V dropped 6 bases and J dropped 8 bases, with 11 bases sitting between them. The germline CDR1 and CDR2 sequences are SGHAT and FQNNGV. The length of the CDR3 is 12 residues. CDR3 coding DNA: TGTGCCAGCAGACAAATGGGGTATGAGCAGTTCTTC. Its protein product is CASRQMGYEQFF.

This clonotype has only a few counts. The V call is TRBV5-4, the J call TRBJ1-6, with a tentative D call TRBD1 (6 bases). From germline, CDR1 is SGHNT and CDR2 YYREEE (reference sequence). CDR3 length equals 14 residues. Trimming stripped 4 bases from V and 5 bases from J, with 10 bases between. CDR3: CASSPDRDNSPLHF. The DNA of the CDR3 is TGTGCCAGCAGCCCGGACAGAGATAATTCACCCCTCCACTTT.

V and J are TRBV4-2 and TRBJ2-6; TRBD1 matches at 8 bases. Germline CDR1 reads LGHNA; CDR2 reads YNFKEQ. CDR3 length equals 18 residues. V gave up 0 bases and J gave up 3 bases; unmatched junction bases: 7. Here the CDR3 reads CASSQDRTGGYGANVLTF. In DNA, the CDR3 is TGTGCCAGCAGCCAAGATAGAACAGGGGGTTATGGGGCCAACGTCCTGACTTTC.

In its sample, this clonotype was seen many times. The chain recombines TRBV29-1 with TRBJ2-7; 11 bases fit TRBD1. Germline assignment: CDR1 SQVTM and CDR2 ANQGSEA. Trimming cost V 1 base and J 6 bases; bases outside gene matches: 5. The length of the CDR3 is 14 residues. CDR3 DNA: TGCAGCGTTGAAGGAGGACAGGGGGCGAGCGAGCAGTACTTC. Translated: CSVEGGQGASEQYF.

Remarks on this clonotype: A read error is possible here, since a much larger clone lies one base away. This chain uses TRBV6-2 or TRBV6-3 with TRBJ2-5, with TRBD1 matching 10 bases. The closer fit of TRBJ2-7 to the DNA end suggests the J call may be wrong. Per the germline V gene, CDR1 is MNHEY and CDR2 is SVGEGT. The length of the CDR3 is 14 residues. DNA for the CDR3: TGTGCCAGCAGGTACTGGGACAGGGGAACCGAGCAGTACTTC. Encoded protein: CASRYWDRGTEQYF.

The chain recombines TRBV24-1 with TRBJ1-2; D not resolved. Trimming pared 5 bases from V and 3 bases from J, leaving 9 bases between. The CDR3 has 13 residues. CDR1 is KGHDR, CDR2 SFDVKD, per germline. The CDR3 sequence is CATSAGLDYGYTF. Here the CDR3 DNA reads TGTGCCACCAGTGCGGGATTGGACTATGGCTACACCTTC.

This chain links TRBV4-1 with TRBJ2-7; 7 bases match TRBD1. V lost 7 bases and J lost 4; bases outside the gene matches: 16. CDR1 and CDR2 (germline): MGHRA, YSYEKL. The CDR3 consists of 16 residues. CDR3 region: CASNWPEQGIGYEQYF. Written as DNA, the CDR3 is TGCGCCAGCAACTGGCCGGAACAGGGGATTGGGTACGAGCAGTACTTC.

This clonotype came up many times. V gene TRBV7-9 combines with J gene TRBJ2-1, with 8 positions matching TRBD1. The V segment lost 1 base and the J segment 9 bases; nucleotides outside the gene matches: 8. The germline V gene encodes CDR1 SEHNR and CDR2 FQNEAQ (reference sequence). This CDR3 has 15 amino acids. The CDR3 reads CASSLVGQESSEQFF. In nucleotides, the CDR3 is TGTGCCAGCAGCTTAGTGGGACAGGAATCGAGTGAGCAGTTCTTC.

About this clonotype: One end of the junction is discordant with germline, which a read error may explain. For the CDR3, the DNA is TGTGCCAGCAGCGTAGTCGACGAAAAGGGTTCACCCCCCCACTTT. It yields the protein CASSVVDEKGSPPHF. The rearrangement links TRBV9 to TRBJ1-6; D unresolved. Germline values: CDR1 SGDLS, CDR2 YYNGEE. The length of the CDR3 is 15 residues.